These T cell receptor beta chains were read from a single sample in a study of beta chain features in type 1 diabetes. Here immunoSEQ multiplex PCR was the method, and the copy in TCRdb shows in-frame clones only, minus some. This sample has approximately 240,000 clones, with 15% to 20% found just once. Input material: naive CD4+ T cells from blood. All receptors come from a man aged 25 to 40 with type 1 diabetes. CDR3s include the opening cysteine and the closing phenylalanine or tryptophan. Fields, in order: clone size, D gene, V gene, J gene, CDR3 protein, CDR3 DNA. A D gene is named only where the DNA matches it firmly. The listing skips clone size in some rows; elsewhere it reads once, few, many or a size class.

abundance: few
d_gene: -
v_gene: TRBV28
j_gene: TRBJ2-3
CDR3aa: CASRLFKAARRTDTQYF
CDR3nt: TGTGCCAGCAGGTTATTTAAGGCGGCACGGCGGACAGATACGCAGTATTTT

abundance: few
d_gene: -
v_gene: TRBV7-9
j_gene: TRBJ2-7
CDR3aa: CASSLDRSGTYEQYF
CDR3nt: TGTGCCAGCAGCTTAGATCGGTCTGGGACCTACGAGCAGTACTTC

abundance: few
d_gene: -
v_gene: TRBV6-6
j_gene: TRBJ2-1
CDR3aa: CASSPPGANEQFF
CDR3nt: TGTGCCAGCAGTCCCCCCGGGGCGAATGAGCAGTTCTTC

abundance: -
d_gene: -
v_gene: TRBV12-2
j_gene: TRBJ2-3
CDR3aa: CASRYTGGDTQYF
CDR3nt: TGTGCAAGTCGTTATACAGGGGGAGATACGCAGTATTTT

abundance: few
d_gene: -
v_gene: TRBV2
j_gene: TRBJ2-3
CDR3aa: CASSEFAGASTDTQYF
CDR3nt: TGTGCCAGCAGTGAATTTGCAGGCGCCAGCACAGATACGCAGTATTTT

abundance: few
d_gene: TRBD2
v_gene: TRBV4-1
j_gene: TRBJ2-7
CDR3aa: CASSQPTSGRYEQYF
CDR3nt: TGCGCCAGCAGCCAACCGACTAGCGGACGCTACGAGCAGTACTTC

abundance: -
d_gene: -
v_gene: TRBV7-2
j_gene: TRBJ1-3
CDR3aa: CASSGTVIGNTIYF
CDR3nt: TGTGCCAGCAGCGGGACTGTGATAGGAAACACCATATATTTT

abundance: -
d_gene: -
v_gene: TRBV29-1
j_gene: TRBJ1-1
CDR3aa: CSVEEQMNTEAFF
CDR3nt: TGCAGCGTTGAAGAGCAGATGAACACTGAAGCTTTCTTT

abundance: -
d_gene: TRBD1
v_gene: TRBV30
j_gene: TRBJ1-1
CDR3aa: CAWTRGQRNTEAFF
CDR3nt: TGTGCCTGGACAAGGGGGCAACGTAACACTGAAGCTTTCTTT

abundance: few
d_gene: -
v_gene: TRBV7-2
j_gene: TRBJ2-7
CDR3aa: CASSLTNGRYEQYF
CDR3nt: TGTGCCAGCAGCTTAACAAACGGCCGCTACGAGCAGTACTTC

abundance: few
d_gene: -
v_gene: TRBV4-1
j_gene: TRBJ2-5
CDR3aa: CASSQVFLVETQYF
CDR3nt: TGCGCCAGCAGCCAAGTATTCCTAGTAGAGACCCAGTACTTC

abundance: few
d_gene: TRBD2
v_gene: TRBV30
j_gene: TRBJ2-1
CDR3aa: CAWTRLAGDNEQFF
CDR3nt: TGTGCCTGGACCCGACTAGCGGGAGACAATGAGCAGTTCTTC

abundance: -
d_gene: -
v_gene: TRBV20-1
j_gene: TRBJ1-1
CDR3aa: CSASFNTEAFF
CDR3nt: TGCAGTGCTAGTTTTAACACTGAAGCTTTCTTT

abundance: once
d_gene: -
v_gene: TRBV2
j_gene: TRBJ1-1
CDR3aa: CASSDRDSEAFF
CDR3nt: TGTGCCAGCAGTGATCGAGACAGTGAAGCTTTCTTT

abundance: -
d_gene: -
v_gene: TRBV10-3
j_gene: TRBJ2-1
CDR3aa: CAISPQGGGYNEQFF
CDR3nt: TGTGCCATCAGCCCGCAGGGGGGAGGGTACAATGAGCAGTTCTTC

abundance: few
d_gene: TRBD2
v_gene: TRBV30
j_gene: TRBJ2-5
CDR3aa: CACDLAGAKTQYF
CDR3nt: TGTGCCTGTGACCTAGCGGGAGCCAAGACCCAGTACTTC

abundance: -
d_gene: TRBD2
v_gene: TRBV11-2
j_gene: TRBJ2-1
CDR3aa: CASSLDRGRVQFF
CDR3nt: TGTGCCAGCAGCTTAGATCGCGGGAGGGTGCAGTTCTTC

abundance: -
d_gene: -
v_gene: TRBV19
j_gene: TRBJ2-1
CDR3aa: CASSRTSRFDNEQFF
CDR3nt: TGTGCCAGTAGTAGGACCTCACGGTTCGACAATGAGCAGTTCTTC

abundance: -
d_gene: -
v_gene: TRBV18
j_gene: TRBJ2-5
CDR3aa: CASSPGETQYF
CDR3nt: TGTGCCAGCTCGCCGGGCGAGACCCAGTACTTC

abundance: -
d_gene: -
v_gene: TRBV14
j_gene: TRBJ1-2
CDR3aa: CASSQVTSYGYTF
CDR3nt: TGTGCCAGCAGCCAAGTTACATCCTATGGCTACACCTTC

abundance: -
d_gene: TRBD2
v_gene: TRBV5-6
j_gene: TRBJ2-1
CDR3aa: CASSLDWTSGILGEQFF
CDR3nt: TGTGCCAGCAGCTTGGATTGGACTAGCGGGATTCTCGGTGAGCAGTTCTTC

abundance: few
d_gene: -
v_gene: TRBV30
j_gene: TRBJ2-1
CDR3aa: CAWSFPGPYNEQFF
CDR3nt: TGTGCCTGGAGTTTCCCGGGCCCTTACAATGAGCAGTTCTTC

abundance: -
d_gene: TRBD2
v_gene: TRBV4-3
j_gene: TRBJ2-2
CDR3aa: CASSQASGSRHTGELFF
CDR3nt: TGCGCCAGCAGCCAAGCTAGCGGGAGCCGGCACACCGGGGAGCTGTTTTTT

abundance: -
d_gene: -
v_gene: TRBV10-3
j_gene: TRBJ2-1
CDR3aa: CAISEIGDEQFF
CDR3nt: TGTGCCATCAGTGAAATCGGCGATGAGCAGTTCTTC

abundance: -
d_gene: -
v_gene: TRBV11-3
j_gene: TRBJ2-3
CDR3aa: CASSGSSTDTQYF
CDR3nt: TGTGCCAGCAGCGGTTCCTCCACAGATACGCAGTATTTT

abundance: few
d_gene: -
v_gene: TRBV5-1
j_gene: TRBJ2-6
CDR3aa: CASSLPTTGKGANVLTF
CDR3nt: TGCGCCAGCAGCCTTCCAACTACAGGCAAGGGGGCCAACGTCCTGACTTTC

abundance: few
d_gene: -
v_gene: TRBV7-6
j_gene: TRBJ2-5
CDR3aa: CASSPQETQYF
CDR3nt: TGTGCCAGCAGTCCCCAAGAGACCCAGTACTTC

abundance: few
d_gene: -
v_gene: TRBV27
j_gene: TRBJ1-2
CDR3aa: CASTSGAGTLYGYTF
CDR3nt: TGTGCCAGCACCTCCGGAGCCGGGACCCTTTATGGCTACACCTTC

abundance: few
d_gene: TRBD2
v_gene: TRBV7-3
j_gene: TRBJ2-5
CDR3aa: CASSPGLAGQETQYF
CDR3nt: TGTGCCAGCAGCCCGGGACTAGCGGGCCAAGAGACCCAGTACTTC

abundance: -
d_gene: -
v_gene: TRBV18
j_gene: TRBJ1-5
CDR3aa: CASSLGRDQPQHF
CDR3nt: TGTGCCAGCTCATTAGGACGAGATCAGCCCCAGCATTTT

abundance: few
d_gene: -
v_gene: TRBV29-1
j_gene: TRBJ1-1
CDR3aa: CSVATIQGQDTEAFF
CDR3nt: TGCAGCGTTGCGACAATACAGGGCCAGGACACTGAAGCTTTCTTT

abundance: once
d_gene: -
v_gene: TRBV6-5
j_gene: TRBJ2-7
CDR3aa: CASSYSWQIRSYEQYF
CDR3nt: TGTGCCAGCAGTTACTCGTGGCAGATTCGCTCCTACGAGCAGTACTTC

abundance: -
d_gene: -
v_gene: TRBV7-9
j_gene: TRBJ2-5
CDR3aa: CASQWGAMETQYF
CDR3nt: TGTGCCAGCCAATGGGGGGCTATGGAGACCCAGTACTTC

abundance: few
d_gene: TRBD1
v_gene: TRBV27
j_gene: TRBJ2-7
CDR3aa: CASSSTGYDYEQYF
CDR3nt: TGTGCCAGCAGTTCGACAGGGTACGACTACGAGCAGTACTTC

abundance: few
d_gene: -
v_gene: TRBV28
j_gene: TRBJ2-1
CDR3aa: CASSLPDSHNEQFF
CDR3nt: TGTGCCAGCAGCCTTCCGGACAGTCACAATGAGCAGTTCTTC

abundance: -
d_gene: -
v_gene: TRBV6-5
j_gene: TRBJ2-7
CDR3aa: CASSPWDLSYEQYF
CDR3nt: TGTGCCAGCAGTCCCTGGGACCTCTCCTACGAGCAGTACTTC

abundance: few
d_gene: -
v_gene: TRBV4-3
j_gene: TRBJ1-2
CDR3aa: CASSQEIGSSYGYTF
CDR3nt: TGCGCCAGCAGCCAAGAGATCGGCAGCTCCTATGGCTACACCTTC

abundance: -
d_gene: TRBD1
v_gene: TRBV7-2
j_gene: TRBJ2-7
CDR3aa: CASSSTGKGEQYF
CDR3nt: TGTGCCAGCAGCTCGACAGGGAAGGGCGAGCAGTACTTC

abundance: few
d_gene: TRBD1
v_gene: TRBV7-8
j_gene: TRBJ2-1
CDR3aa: CASSSGRDRGSNEQFF
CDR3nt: TGTGCCAGCAGCTCCGGCCGGGACAGGGGGTCCAATGAGCAGTTCTTC

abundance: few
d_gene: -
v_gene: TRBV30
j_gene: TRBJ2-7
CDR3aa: CAWSTGYEQYF
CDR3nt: TGTGCCTGGAGTACAGGGTACGAGCAGTACTTC

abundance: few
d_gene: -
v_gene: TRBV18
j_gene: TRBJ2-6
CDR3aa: CASSDGHSGANVLTF
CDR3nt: TGTGCCAGCAGCGACGGACACTCTGGGGCCAACGTCCTGACTTTC

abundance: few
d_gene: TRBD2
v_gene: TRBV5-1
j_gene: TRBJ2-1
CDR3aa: CASSPGTSGRAEQFF
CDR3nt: TGCGCCAGCAGCCCGGGGACTAGCGGGAGGGCTGAGCAGTTCTTC

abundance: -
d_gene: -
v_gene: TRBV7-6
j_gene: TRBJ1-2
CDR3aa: CASSLQTGGNYGYTF
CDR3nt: TGTGCCAGCAGCTTGCAAACTGGGGGTAACTATGGCTACACCTTC

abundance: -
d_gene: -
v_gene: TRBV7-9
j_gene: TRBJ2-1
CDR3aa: CASSLRGDEQFF
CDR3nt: TGTGCCAGCAGCTTAAGAGGGGATGAGCAGTTCTTC

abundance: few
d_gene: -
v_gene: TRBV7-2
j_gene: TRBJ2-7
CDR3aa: CASSLGLQNYEQYF
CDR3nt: TGTGCCAGCAGCTTAGGCCTCCAAAACTACGAGCAGTACTTC

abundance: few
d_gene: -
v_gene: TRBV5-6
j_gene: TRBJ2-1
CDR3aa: CASSLTRGQLYYNEQFF
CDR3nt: TGTGCCAGCAGCTTGACTCGCGGACAACTCTACTACAATGAGCAGTTCTTC

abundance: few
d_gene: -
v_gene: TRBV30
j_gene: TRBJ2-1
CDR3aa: CAWSVLSGYNEQFF
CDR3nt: TGTGCCTGGAGTGTACTCTCAGGGTACAATGAGCAGTTCTTC

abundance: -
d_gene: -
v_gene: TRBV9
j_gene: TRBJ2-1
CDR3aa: CASSVGSNEQFF
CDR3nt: TGTGCCAGCAGCGTAGGTTCAAATGAGCAGTTCTTC

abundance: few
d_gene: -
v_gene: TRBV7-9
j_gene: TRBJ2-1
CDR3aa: CASSLIPEQFF
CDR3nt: TGTGCCAGCAGCTTAATACCTGAGCAGTTCTTC

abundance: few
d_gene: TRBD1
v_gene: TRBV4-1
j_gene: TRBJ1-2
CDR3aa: CASRPTGALSGYTF
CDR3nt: TGCGCCAGCAGACCGACAGGGGCCCTTTCCGGCTACACCTTC

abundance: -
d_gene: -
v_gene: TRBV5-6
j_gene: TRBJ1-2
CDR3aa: CASSFTGTAYSNYGYTF
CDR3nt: TGTGCCAGCAGCTTTACTGGAACAGCATACTCAAACTATGGCTACACCTTC

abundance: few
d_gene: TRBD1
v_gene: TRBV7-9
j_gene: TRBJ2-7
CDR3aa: CASSGLDRVFRRQYF
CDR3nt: TGTGCCAGCAGCGGGTTGGACAGGGTTTTTCGGAGGCAGTACTTC

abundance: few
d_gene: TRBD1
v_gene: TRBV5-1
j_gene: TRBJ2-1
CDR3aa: CASSRTGDYNEQFF
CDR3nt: TGCGCCAGCAGCCGGACAGGGGACTACAATGAGCAGTTCTTC